This T cell receptor beta chain was sequenced in a study of blood T cell repertoires in COVID-19. Study context: Samples taken during acute and convalescent COVID-19 were collected in the United States, Italy and Spain. Sources were T cells, B-cell-depleted T cells, or PBMCs; the material itself was cDNA or gDNA.

The V gene's germline CDR1 is MNHEY and CDR2 SVGAGI. With V trimmed by 6 bases and J by 7 bases, 10 bases remained unmatched. This CDR3 has 15 amino acids. Some clones are missing from TCRdb's copy, which holds only in-frame ones; the method was immunoSEQ multiplex PCR. In the table there are about 170,000 clones, roughly 80% of which are singletons. Sequenced sample: peripheral blood. This receptor was taken from an elderly woman with acute or convalescent COVID-19. V is TRBV6-5 and J is TRBJ1-5; 9 bases match TRBD1. The CDR3 reads CASRQSGQGGQPQHF. CDR3 DNA sequence: TGTGCCAGCAGGCAGTCGGGACAGGGCGGACAGCCCCAGCATTTT.